Listed below are T cell receptor beta chains from one sample, sequenced in a study of T cell repertoires in cytomegalovirus infection. TCRdb recomputed calls from the reads with MiXCR, one row per CDR3 protein. The table lists approximately 630,000 distinct CDR3 sequences, approximately 24% of them singletons. The sequenced material came from CD8+ T cells from PBMCs. All receptors derive from a human donor in good health (CMV status not recorded). Some clones in this sample may be carry-over from other donors' samples. The CDR3 runs from the conserved cysteine through the conserved F or W.

V	J	CDR3
TRBV10-3	TRBJ2-7	CAITTGSPPAYEQCF
TRBV7-2	TRBJ2-1	CASSFSANEQFF
TRBV20-1	TRBJ1-4	CSARDNEKLFF
TRBV6-6	TRBJ2-5	CASSYSQGVIRETQYF
TRBV12-3/TRBV12-4	TRBJ2-3	CASSGGAGNTDTQYF
TRBV27	TRBJ2-7	CASSSSRVYEQYF
TRBV12-3/TRBV12-4	TRBJ1-5	CASSAERERWGQPQHF
TRBV12-3/TRBV12-4	TRBJ2-6	CASSATGGASGANVLTF
TRBV27	TRBJ2-1	CASWEGGDREQFF
TRBV6-2/TRBV6-3	TRBJ1-1	CASSYAGHPGTEAFF
TRBV11-2	TRBJ2-2	CASSSRTSGGTGELFF
TRBV12-3/TRBV12-4	TRBJ2-1	CASSMGLVIEQFF
TRBV28	TRBJ2-3	CASSLRDRALGTQYF
TRBV7-6	TRBJ2-1	CASSSPLARNNEQFF
TRBV5-5	TRBJ1-4	CASSLGQGYSSEKLFF
TRBV4-1	TRBJ2-7	CASSQDPREQYF
TRBV20-1	TRBJ2-1	CSCPGTGPYNEQFF
TRBV3-1	TRBJ2-1	CASSQRGATYNEQFF
TRBV29-1	TRBJ2-3	CSVELAGETDTQYF
TRBV7-3	TRBJ2-2	CASERGADTGELFF
TRBV29-1	TRBJ1-2	CSFGEGHYGYTF
TRBV4-1	TRBJ2-1	CASSQMEAKDEQFF
TRBV12-3/TRBV12-4	TRBJ1-2	CASSGDSIESGYTF
TRBV29-1	TRBJ2-2	CSVEGRSLQGAGELFF
TRBV12-3/TRBV12-4	TRBJ2-1	CASSILTETSYYNEQFF
TRBV6-6	TRBJ2-4	CASSYSTGGLAKNIQYF
TRBV7-8	TRBJ2-4	CASSSWEGQNIQYF
TRBV5-4	TRBJ1-1	CASSLEQGLGGEAFF